This passage covers 19 T cell receptor beta chains from one sample sequenced in a study of Ad26.COV2.S vaccination and SARS-CoV-2 variants. Profiling relied on immunoSEQ multiplex PCR, and the TCRdb table lists in-frame clones only, not all of them. The data contain approximately 400,000 clones, about 91% of them singletons. Sequencing was performed on peripheral blood, taken after recovery from COVID-19. These receptors all stem from a human donor who had recovered from COVID-19.

This clone occurred once. The rearrangement links TRBV6-6 to TRBJ1-5; no clear D. V was trimmed by 4 bases and J by 2 bases, leaving 12 bases between them. CDR1 is MNHNY, CDR2 SVGAGI, per germline (reference sequence). This CDR3 comprises 15 residues. The CDR3 nucleotides read TGTGCCAGCAGTTCCCCGGAGGTGGGCAATCAGCCCCAGCATTTT. Encoded protein: CASSSPEVGNQPQHF.

This clone has only one observation. The rearrangement links TRBV20-1 to TRBJ1-4; tentatively, D is TRBD1 (5 bases). Between the trimmed V and J ends, which lost 7 bases and 7 bases, there was a span of 10 bases. This CDR3 has 11 amino acids. The V gene's germline CDR1 is DFQATT and CDR2 SNEGSKA (reference sequence). The DNA for the CDR3 is TGCAGTGTCCCCAGGGCTGAAAAACTGTTTTTT. Protein sequence: CSVPRAEKLFF.

The V call is TRBV19, the J call TRBJ2-5; 7 bases are shared with TRBD1. The CDR3 consists of 13 residues. Germline-derived CDR1 and CDR2 are LNHDA and SQIVND (reference sequence). J was trimmed by 5 bases and V by 7 bases; bases with no gene match: 7. The CDR3 DNA is TGTGCCAGTAACGAGGGGGCGGGTGAGACCCAGTACTTC. Translated: CASNEGAGETQYF.

The CDR3 coding sequence is TGTGCCAGCAGTTACTCAGTCCTCGGAGAAGCTTTCTTT. Translation: CASSYSVLGEAFF. V usage is TRBV6-5 and J usage is TRBJ1-1, with D hard to call. V lost 0 bases to trimming and J lost 8 bases, with 10 bases between them. The germline CDR1 and CDR2 sequences are MNHEY and SVGAGI. This CDR3 has 13 residues.

V and J are TRBV27 and TRBJ1-1; D perhaps matches TRBD1 (6 bases). Trimming left V 5 bases short and J 8 bases short, with 18 bases between. The CDR3 runs 14 residues. Germline CDR1 MNHEY, CDR2 SMNVEV (reference sequence). The CDR3 DNA follows: TGTGCCAGCAGTCCCTACGTGGGGGCCGGCGAAGCTTTCTTT. It yields the protein CASSPYVGAGEAFF.

V gene TRBV19 combines with J gene TRBJ2-7, with TRBD1 as a possible D gene (6 bases). V dropped 7 bases and J dropped 3 bases, with 16 bases sitting between them. The CDR3 is 14 residues long. Germline V gene data show CDR1 as LNHDA and CDR2 as SQIVND (reference sequence). The chain's CDR3 is CASKGTGTNYEQYF. Here the CDR3 DNA reads TGTGCCAGTAAAGGTACCGGGACAAACTACGAGCAGTACTTC.

The rearrangement uses TRBV19 and TRBJ2-7, with TRBD1 matching 7 bases. CDR3 length: 15 amino acids. CDR1 LNHDA and CDR2 SQIVND come from the germline V gene (reference sequence). Losses at the gene ends were 1 base for V and 1 base for J; bases not matched to a gene: 4. The CDR3 sequence: CASSIAGQQSYEQYF. The CDR3 bases are TGTGCCAGTAGTATAGCGGGACAGCAGTCCTACGAGCAGTACTTC. The full variable domain, in which reference TRBV19 and TRBJ2-7 provide the parts outside the CDR3, is DGGITQSPKYLFRKEGQNVTLSCEQNLNHDAMYWYRQDPGQGLRLIYYSQIVNDFQKGDIAEGYSVSREKKESFPLTVTSAQKNPTAFYLCASSIAGQQSYEQYFGPGTRLTVT.

This sequence joins TRBV4-1 and TRBJ2-3, with 8 bases lining up with TRBD1. The CDR3 consists of 14 residues. Trimming cost V 4 bases and J 1 base; bases outside gene matches: 1. Germline V lookup: CDR1 MGHRA, CDR2 YSYEKL. The CDR3 nucleotides are TGCGCCAGCAGCCCGGGACAGGGCACAGATACGCAGTATTTT. This encodes CASSPGQGTDTQYF.

The chain recombines TRBV7-9 with TRBJ1-1; 8 nucleotides agree with TRBD1. CDR3 length: 17 residues. V gave up 5 bases and J gave up 5 bases; unmatched junction bases: 16. Germline V gene lookup returns CDR1 SEHNR and CDR2 FQNEAQ (reference sequence). The CDR3 sequence: CASSPGPNRQGWTEAFF. The CDR3 nucleotides read TGTGCCAGCAGCCCAGGACCAAACCGACAGGGGTGGACTGAAGCTTTCTTT.

V is TRBV4-3 and J is TRBJ2-1, with 13 bases lining up with TRBD2. After removal of 0 bases from V and 3 bases from J, the junction contained 11 bases not matched to a gene. CDR1 is LGHNA, CDR2 YSLEER, per germline. The CDR3 covers 20 residues. The CDR3 loop reads CASSQDRGSTSGGLYNEQFF. The CDR3 region has the DNA TGCGCCAGCAGCCAAGATAGGGGCTCGACTAGCGGGGGGCTCTACAATGAGCAGTTCTTC.

The rearrangement links TRBV7-9 to TRBJ2-2; D remains unclear. This CDR3 region has 12 residues. CDR1 SEHNR and CDR2 FQNEAQ come from the germline V gene (reference sequence). The ends were cut back, 7 bases at V and 4 bases at J, with 7 bases in the middle. The CDR3: CASITPTGELFF. Here the CDR3 DNA reads TGTGCCAGCATTACCCCCACCGGGGAGCTGTTTTTT.

The V and J genes are TRBV6-5 and TRBJ2-1; perhaps TRBD1 as D (6 bases). With 4 bases removed from V and 13 bases from J, the gap between germline ends came to 14 bases. Germline CDR1 and CDR2: MNHEY and SVGAGI. The CDR3 is made up of 12 amino acids. The CDR3 nucleotides are TGTGCCAGCAGTTCCCCGATGGGACAACAGTTCTTC. It translates to CASSSPMGQQFF.

The chain employs TRBV27 and TRBJ1-4; D is ambiguous. Trimming took off 3 bases at V and 5 bases at J, with 7 bases between the two ends. CDR1 and CDR2 from the germline V gene are MNHEY and SMNVEV (reference sequence). The CDR3 contains 13 residues. CDR3 nucleotides: TGTGCCAGCAGTTTTGTGACAAATGAAAAACTGTTTTTT. This codes for CASSFVTNEKLFF.

Here the CDR3 DNA reads TGTGCCACCCCGGAGGGGGGGTCTAACTATGGCTACACCTTC. Translating gives CATPEGGSNYGYTF. The chain joins TRBV6-6 to TRBJ1-2; D is possibly TRBD1 (6 bases). V dropped 10 bases and J dropped 0 bases, with 15 bases sitting between them. Per germline, CDR1 MNHNY and CDR2 SVGAGI (reference sequence). The CDR3 is 14 amino acids.

This clone has only one observation. The V gene is TRBV3-1 (or the pseudogene TRBV3-2), the J gene TRBJ1-4; possibly TRBD1 for D (5 bases). Germline lookup yields CDR1 LGHDT and CDR2 YNNKEL (reference sequence). The CDR3 contains 15 residues. Trimming removed 4 bases at V and 8 bases at J, with 17 bases between. CDR3 sequence: CASSRFSGEGEKLFF. DNA for the CDR3: TGTGCCAGCAGCCGATTTTCGGGGGAGGGAGAAAAACTGTTTTTT.

This chain joins TRBV7-6 and TRBJ1-4, with 8 bases matching TRBD1. The junction had 4 bases not matched to a gene; V was cut back by 3 bases and J by 7 bases. Germline V CDR1 and CDR2: SGHVS, FNYEAQ. The CDR3 is 14 residues long. The CDR3, as DNA: TGTGCCAGCAGCTTGACAGGGGCGAGTGAAAAACTGTTTTTT. It specifies CASSLTGASEKLFF.

This clone was recorded a few times. The V call is TRBV2, the J call TRBJ2-5, with 8 bases identical to TRBD1. This CDR3 has 14 amino acids. CDR1 and CDR2 (germline): SNHLY, FYNNEI. The V segment lost 6 bases and the J segment 5 bases; nucleotides outside the gene matches: 8. For the CDR3, the DNA is TGTGCCAGCAGGGAGGGACAGGCATTGGAGACCCAGTACTTC. Its protein is CASREGQALETQYF.

The chain's CDR3 is CALQRRSGTGELFF. In DNA form, the CDR3 reads TGTGCCCTACAACGGCGGAGCGGGACCGGGGAGCTGTTTTTT. The chain couples TRBV2 to TRBJ2-2; D possibly corresponds to TRBD2 (6 bases). CDR1 is SNHLY and CDR2 is FYNNEI in the germline V gene. This CDR3 contains 14 residues. Trimming removed 11 bases from V and 5 bases from J, with 18 bases in between.

The table lists this clone with a few counts. The V call is TRBV7-9, the J call TRBJ1-1; TRBD1 might be the D (5 bases). Germline-derived CDR1 and CDR2 are SEHNR and FQNEAQ (reference sequence). The CDR3 runs to 15 residues. V was cut by 3 bases and J by 0 bases, with 11 bases left in between. CDR3 in DNA: TGTGCCAGCAGCTTTGGGGGGAAGCTGAACACTGAAGCTTTCTTT. Protein product: CASSFGGKLNTEAFF.